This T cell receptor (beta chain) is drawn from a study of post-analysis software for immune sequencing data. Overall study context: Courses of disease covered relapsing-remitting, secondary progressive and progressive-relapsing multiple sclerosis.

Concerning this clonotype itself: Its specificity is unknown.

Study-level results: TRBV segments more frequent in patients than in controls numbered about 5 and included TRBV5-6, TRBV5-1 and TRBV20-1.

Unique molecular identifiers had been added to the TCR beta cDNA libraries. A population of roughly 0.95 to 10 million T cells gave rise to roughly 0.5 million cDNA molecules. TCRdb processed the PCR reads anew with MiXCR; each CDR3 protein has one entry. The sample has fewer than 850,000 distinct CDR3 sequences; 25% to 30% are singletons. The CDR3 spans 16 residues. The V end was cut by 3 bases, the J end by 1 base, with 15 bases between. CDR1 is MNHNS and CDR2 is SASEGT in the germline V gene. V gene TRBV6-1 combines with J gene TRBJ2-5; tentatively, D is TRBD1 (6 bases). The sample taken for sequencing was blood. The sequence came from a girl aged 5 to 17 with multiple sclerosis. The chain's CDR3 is CASSEATGLGQETQYF. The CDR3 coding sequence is TGTGCCAGCAGTGAGGCTACAGGGTTGGGCCAAGAGACCCAGTACTTC.